What follows describes a single T cell receptor beta chain. This clonotype was observed a few times. It lacks a known antigen. No much larger clone is present one base from it, and per-base qualities are unavailable. CDR1 MNHEY and CDR2 SVGEGT were looked up in the germline V gene. From the cysteine through the phenylalanine, the CDR3 covers 18 amino acids. Solely the CDR3 DNA is kept, with 54 bases framed from the first base. Trimming removed 4 bases from V and 2 bases from J, leaving 20 bases between the germline ends. This specimen belongs to a study of CD8 T cells in ankylosing spondylitis (TCRdb year 2017). About the full investigation: The study profiled T cell receptor beta repertoires in healthy donors and ankylosing spondylitis patients to find disease-linked TCR variants. The full study cohort comprised roughly 24 ankylosing spondylitis patients and about a hundred healthy donors. Peripheral blood was sampled, and synovial fluid was additionally collected from ankylosing spondylitis patients. Overall results and qualifications from the work: Some of the motif variants had been reported before in the synovial fluid and blood of reactive arthritis patients, a finding that suggests common disease-initiation mechanisms. A TCR beta motif made up of about eight highly homologous amino acid variants appeared to be characteristic of blood from ankylosing spondylitis patients. According to the report, matched synovial fluid samples from ankylosing spondylitis patients were significantly enriched for the disease-linked clones. In peripheral blood, the disease-linked clones were found at relatively low frequencies and had a CD8+ phenotype.

Instrument used: Illumina HiSeq 2500. Quantitative 5'-RACE with molecular barcodes was used to prepare TCR beta libraries. The paper's data handling went like this. A new computational method, built on a probabilistic model of VDJ rearrangement, was used to identify disease-linked TCR variants. TCRdb trimmed the raw reads at Q25, called clones with MiXCR and kept productive beta chains. For every CDR3 protein sequence, its rows merge into one entry that carries the most common genes and DNA. TCRdb, not the original authors, processed these V and J calls. Counted in this sample were some 130,000 distinct CDR3 sequences; more than 15% of them appeared once. 25% to 40% of the sample rests with the top ten.

The specimen was blood, either unsorted or a sorted T cell fraction (not recorded which). The chain joins TRBV6-2 or TRBV6-3 to TRBJ2-2; no D segment can be confidently identified. The receptor's source is a male donor with ankylosing spondylitis. The nucleotide sequence reads TGTGCCAGCAGTTCTTTGGGCATAGGAAGTGGAAACACCGGGGAGCTGTTTTTT. Its translation is CASSSLGIGSGNTGELFF.